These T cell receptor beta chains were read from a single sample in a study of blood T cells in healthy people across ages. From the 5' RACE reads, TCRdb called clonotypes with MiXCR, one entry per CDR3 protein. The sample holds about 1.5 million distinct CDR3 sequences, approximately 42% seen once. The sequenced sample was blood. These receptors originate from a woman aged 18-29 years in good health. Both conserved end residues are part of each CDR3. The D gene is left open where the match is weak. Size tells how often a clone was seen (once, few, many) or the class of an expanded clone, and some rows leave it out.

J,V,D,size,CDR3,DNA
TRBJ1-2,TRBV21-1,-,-,CASSKFSGLDYGYTF,TGTGCCAGCAGCAAATTTTCAGGGCTCGACTATGGCTACACCTTC
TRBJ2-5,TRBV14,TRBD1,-,CASSQWTGGEETQYF,TGTGCCAGCAGCCAATGGACAGGGGGCGAAGAGACCCAGTACTTC
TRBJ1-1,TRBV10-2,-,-,CASMGQGNTEAFF,TGCGCCAGCATGGGGCAGGGGAACACTGAAGCTTTCTTT
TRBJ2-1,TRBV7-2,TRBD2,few,CASSPYLGGWNEQFF,TGTGCCAGCAGCCCCTACCTGGGGGGGTGGAATGAGCAGTTCTTC
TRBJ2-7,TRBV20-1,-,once,CSARPAPTYEQYF,TGCAGTGCTAGACCAGCGCCTACCTACGAGCAGTACTTC
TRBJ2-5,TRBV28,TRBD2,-,CASSLSVRLAEETQYF,TGTGCCAGCAGTTTATCGGTAAGGCTAGCGGAAGAGACCCAGTACTTC
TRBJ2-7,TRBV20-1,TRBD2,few,CSARDHLGLAGIDHEQYF,TGCAGTGCTAGAGACCATTTGGGACTAGCGGGAATTGACCACGAGCAGTACTTC
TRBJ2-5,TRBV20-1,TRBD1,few,CSARVWGQGGSETQYF,TGCAGTGCTAGAGTTTGGGGACAGGGTGGTTCAGAGACCCAGTACTTC
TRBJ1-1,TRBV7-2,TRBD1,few,CASSLTGTGGTEAFF,TGTGCCAGCAGCTTGACAGGGACAGGGGGGACTGAAGCTTTCTTT
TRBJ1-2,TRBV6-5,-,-,CTSRPYPGPYLTGYTF,TGTACCAGCAGGCCATACCCCGGGCCCTACCTTACAGGCTACACCTTC
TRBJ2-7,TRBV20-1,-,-,CSARDHLGGYEQYF,TGCAGTGCTAGAGATCATCTAGGGGGCTACGAGCAGTACTTC
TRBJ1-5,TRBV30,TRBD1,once,CAWSHGQGGVGNQPQHF,TGTGCCTGGAGTCACGGACAGGGCGGAGTTGGCAATCAGCCCCAGCATTTT
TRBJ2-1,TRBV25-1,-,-,CASSEYRYNEQFF,TGTGCCAGCAGTGAATATAGATACAATGAGCAGTTCTTC
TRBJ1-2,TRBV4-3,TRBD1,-,CASSPQYRGEGHGYTF,TGCGCCAGCAGCCCACAATACAGGGGAGAGGGCCATGGCTACACCTTC
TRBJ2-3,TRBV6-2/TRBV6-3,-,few,CASRRVSTDTQYF,TGTGCCAGCAGGAGGGTGTCTACAGATACGCAGTATTTT
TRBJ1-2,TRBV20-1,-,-,CSAIPQGNYGYTF,TGCAGTGCCATACCTCAGGGGAACTATGGCTACACCTTC
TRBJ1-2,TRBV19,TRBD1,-,CASARQGYGYTF,TGTGCCAGCGCCAGACAGGGCTATGGCTACACCTTC
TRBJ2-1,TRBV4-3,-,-,CASSPGEHLDEQFF,TGCGCCAGCAGCCCAGGGGAGCACTTGGATGAGCAGTTCTTC
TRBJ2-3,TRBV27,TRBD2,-,CASIPPGGGDTQYF,TGTGCCAGCATTCCCCCCGGGGGAGGGGATACGCAGTATTTT
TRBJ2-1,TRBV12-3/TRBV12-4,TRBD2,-,CASSGTSGPYNEQFF,TGTGCCAGCAGTGGTACTAGCGGGCCTTACAATGAGCAGTTCTTC